One sample yielded the 12 T cell receptor beta chains listed below, sequenced in a study of T cell responses to AZD1222 COVID-19 vaccine (dated by TCRdb to about 2021). Interpreted using the paper, the time point label stands for: baseline before first vaccination. The sample's treatment or condition label, in plain terms: meningococcal conjugate vaccine given as trial control. Library prep was done by the immunoSEQ multiplex PCR assay. Entries here come from immuneACCESS through TCRdb and include only in-frame sequences with V and J called. Some clones fail to appear in such tables; in the studies checked, an unresolved V gene covers under half of the shortfall, and the cause of the remainder is unknown. Present in this sample are 150,000 or so clones, about 90% of which were seen just once. The top ten clonotypes cover 5.5% of the sample. The source was peripheral blood, collected on day 0 of MenACWY control vaccination. These receptors originate from an adult in good health.

The chain recombines TRBV12-1 with TRBJ1-4; no check of the table's D call, TRBD1, against the DNA was made. TRBV12-1 is a pseudogene segment. This CDR3 has 15 residues. The CDR3 DNA follows: TGTGCCAGCAGCCGTACGGGACAGGGTAATGAAAAACTGTTTTTT. Translation gives CASSRTGQGNEKLFF.

This clone has only a few counts. The chain links TRBV6-5 to TRBJ1-4, with TRBD1 as a possible D gene (5 bases). V was trimmed by 0 bases and J by 6 bases, leaving 11 bases between them. CDR3 size: 15 residues. Germline CDR1 is MNHEY and CDR2 is SVGAGI. The CDR3 nucleotides read TGTGCCAGCAGTTACTCGCGGGACGGGGATGAAAAACTGTTTTTT. It yields the protein CASSYSRDGDEKLFF.

The chain joins TRBV24-1 to TRBJ1-5, with D possibly matching TRBD1 (5 bases). The CDR3 runs 16 residues. Trimming left V 2 bases short and J 0 bases short, with 10 bases between. From germline, CDR1 is KGHDR and CDR2 SFDVKD. CDR3 protein: CATSDSTEPSNQPQHF. The DNA for the CDR3 is TGTGCCACCAGTGATTCGACAGAACCTAGCAATCAGCCCCAGCATTTT.

The chain joins TRBV12-5 to TRBJ1-4; D gene ambiguous. Trimming removed 5 bases from V and 3 bases from J, with 16 bases in between. Germline lookup yields CDR1 LGHNT and CDR2 FRNRAP. The CDR3 spans 16 residues. The CDR3 loop is CASGPPALGSNEKLFF. The CDR3, as DNA: TGTGCTAGTGGTCCCCCGGCTCTGGGGTCTAATGAAAAACTGTTTTTT.

The chain links TRBV5-6 to TRBJ1-2; 9 nucleotides line up with TRBD1. With V trimmed by 0 bases and J by 1 base, 7 bases remained unmatched. CDR3 length: 17 residues. CDR1 is SGHDT and CDR2 is YYEEEE in the germline V gene. This chain's CDR3 is CASSLAPGQGINYGYTF. CDR3 nucleotides: TGTGCCAGCAGCTTGGCCCCAGGACAGGGGATTAACTATGGCTACACCTTC.

The rearrangement joins TRBV7-9 to TRBJ2-3; D gene unclear. CDR3 size: 16 residues. Germline lookup yields CDR1 SEHNR and CDR2 FQNEAQ (reference sequence). V gave up 5 bases and J gave up 2 bases, with 17 bases separating them. The CDR3 is CASSPLRTGYTDTQYF. DNA of the CDR3: TGTGCCAGCAGCCCCTTAAGAACCGGATACACAGATACGCAGTATTTT.

The chain employs TRBV19 and TRBJ1-4, with TRBD1 as a possible D gene (6 bases). The CDR3 extends over 15 amino acids. V lost 6 bases, J lost 4 bases, and 15 bases lay in between. The germline CDR1 and CDR2 sequences are LNHDA and SQIVND (reference sequence). As DNA, the CDR3 is TGTGCCAGTAGGCCCCGGGGGCAAGTTAATGAAAAACTGTTTTTT. This codes for CASRPRGQVNEKLFF. Full variable domain (missing parts from reference TRBV19 and TRBJ1-4): DGGITQSPKYLFRKEGQNVTLSCEQNLNHDAMYWYRQDPGQGLRLIYYSQIVNDFQKGDIAEGYSVSREKKESFPLTVTSAQKNPTAFYLCASRPRGQVNEKLFFGSGTQLSVL.

The chain has TRBV6-6 and TRBJ1-5; D uncertain. The ends were cut back, 7 bases at V and 5 bases at J, with 12 bases in the middle. CDR1 MNHNY and CDR2 SVGAGI come from the germline V gene (reference sequence). CDR3 size: 13 residues. The CDR3 DNA reads as TGTGCCAGCAAGGGCCAGCTAGATCAGCCCCAGCATTTT. Encoded protein: CASKGQLDQPQHF.

This clone appeared once. CDR3 residues: CASTSQGLDTQYF. The CDR3 region has the DNA TGTGCCAGCACCTCGCAAGGCCTGGATACGCAGTATTTT. The rearrangement links TRBV5-4 to TRBJ2-3, with no clear D. Germline CDR1 SGHNT, CDR2 YYREEE (reference sequence). The CDR3 totals 13 residues. The V end lost 6 bases, the J end lost 6 bases, and 14 bases lay between the germline ends.

This clone was picked up a small number of times. J is TRBJ2-3 and V is TRBV4-1, with unresolved D. The CDR3 contains 13 residues. The V gene's germline CDR1 is MGHRA and CDR2 YSYEKL. V gave up 2 bases and J gave up 8 bases, with 11 bases separating them. CDR3 residues: CASSQSLEVTQYF. DNA for the CDR3: TGCGCCAGCAGCCAAAGCCTAGAGGTTACGCAGTATTTT.

The chain has TRBV6-5 and TRBJ1-1, with D unclear. Per the germline V gene, CDR1 is MNHEY and CDR2 is SVGAGI. This CDR3 has 13 amino acids. V shed 8 bases and J shed 5 bases, with 15 bases lying between them. The CDR3: CASGKERSTEAFF. The CDR3 DNA sequence: TGTGCCAGCGGTAAGGAAAGGTCGACTGAAGCTTTCTTT.

This chain uses TRBV2 with TRBJ1-1, with no clear D. The CDR3 has 14 amino acids. Germline V gene sequence: CDR1 SNHLY, CDR2 FYNNEI. The V end lost 5 bases, the J end lost 5 bases, and 15 bases lay between the germline ends. The CDR3 reads CASSRNVPGTEAFF. The CDR3 nucleotides are TGTGCCAGCAGTCGAAACGTCCCCGGAACTGAAGCTTTCTTT.